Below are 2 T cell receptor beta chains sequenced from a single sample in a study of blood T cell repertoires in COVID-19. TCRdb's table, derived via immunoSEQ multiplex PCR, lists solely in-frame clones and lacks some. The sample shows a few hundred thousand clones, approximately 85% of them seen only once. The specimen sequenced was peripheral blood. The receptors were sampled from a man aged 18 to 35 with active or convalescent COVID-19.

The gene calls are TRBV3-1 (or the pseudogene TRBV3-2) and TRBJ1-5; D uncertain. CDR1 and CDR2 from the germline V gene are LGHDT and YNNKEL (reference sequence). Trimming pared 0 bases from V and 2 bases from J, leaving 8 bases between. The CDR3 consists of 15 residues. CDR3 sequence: CASSQDLGRNQPQHF. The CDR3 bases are TGTGCCAGCAGCCAAGATCTTGGCCGCAATCAGCCCCAGCATTTT.

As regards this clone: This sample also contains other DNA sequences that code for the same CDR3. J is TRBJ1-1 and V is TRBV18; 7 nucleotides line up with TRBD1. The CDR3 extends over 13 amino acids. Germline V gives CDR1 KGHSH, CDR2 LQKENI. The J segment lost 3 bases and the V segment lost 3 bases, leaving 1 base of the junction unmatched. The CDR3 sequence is CASSPGQDTEAFF. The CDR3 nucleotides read TGTGCCAGCTCACCCGGACAGGACACTGAAGCTTTCTTT.